The 27 T cell receptor beta chains listed next were all sequenced from one sample in a study of T-cell memory formation after mild COVID-19. MiXCR was run by TCRdb on the 5' RACE reads, yielding one entry per CDR3 protein. The data hold around 320,000 distinct CDR3 sequences, with roughly an eighth observed a single time. The sample consisted of PBMCs or a T cell subset sorted from them (not recorded which). These receptors were obtained from a man younger than 35 who had mild COVID-19 (a few samples of this study predate the infection). Cell type and time point are not known.

The chain combines TRBV12-3 or TRBV12-4 with TRBJ2-7, with 10 bases matching TRBD2. The J segment lost 9 bases and the V segment lost 5 bases, leaving 10 bases of the junction unmatched. CDR3 length equals 14 residues. The CDR3 spells CASSAVGLAAGQYF. CDR3 DNA sequence: TGTGCCAGCAGTGCGGTCGGACTAGCGGCCGGGCAGTACTTC.

The CDR3 coding sequence is TGTGCCAGCATCCCTTTTGGGCGGGAGAGCACAGATACGCAGTATTTT. Translated: CASIPFGRESTDTQYF. The chain carries TRBV7-9 and TRBJ2-3, with 7 bases lining up with TRBD2. V was pared by 7 bases and J by 0 bases, with 10 bases of the junction left unmatched. The germline gives CDR1 SEHNR, CDR2 FQNEAQ (reference sequence). The CDR3 loop spans 16 amino acids.

This chain joins TRBV30 and TRBJ1-6, with D hard to call. The length of the CDR3 is 12 residues. Trimming took off 5 bases at V and 9 bases at J, with 11 bases between the two ends. Germline CDR1 reads GTSNPN; CDR2 reads SVGIG (reference sequence). The DNA for the CDR3 is TGTGCCTGGGAGGGTTTCGGTTCACCCCTCCACTTT. Its protein is CAWEGFGSPLHF.

This clonotype showed up just once. The chain joins TRBV7-2 to TRBJ1-5, with D maybe TRBD1 (5 bases). The ends were cut back, 5 bases at V and 5 bases at J, with 10 bases in the middle. The germline gives CDR1 SGHTA, CDR2 FQGNSA. This CDR3 region has 13 residues. The CDR3: CASSADRYQPQHF. DNA for the CDR3: TGTGCCAGCAGCGCCGACAGATATCAGCCCCAGCATTTT. Full variable domain (remainder filled in from reference TRBV7-2 and TRBJ1-5): GAGVSQSPSNKVTEKGKDVELRCDPISGHTALYWYRQSLGQGLEFLIYFQGNSAPDKSGLPSDRFSAERTGGSVSTLTIQRTQQEDSAVYLCASSADRYQPQHFGDGTRLSIL.

This clonotype was counted only a few times. This chain links TRBV27 with TRBJ2-5; D not resolved. With 4 bases removed from V and 5 bases from J, the gap between germline ends came to 11 bases. The CDR3 has 13 amino acids. Germline V gene data show CDR1 as MNHEY and CDR2 as SMNVEV (reference sequence). CDR3 loop: CASSSGLEETQYF. CDR3 nucleotides: TGTGCCAGCAGTTCGGGCCTTGAGGAGACCCAGTACTTC.

The J gene is TRBJ2-7, the V gene TRBV6-2 or TRBV6-3, with 7 bases aligning to TRBD1. The length of the CDR3 is 14 residues. The germline CDR1 and CDR2 sequences are MNHEY and SVGEGT. The trim removed 2 bases at V and 3 bases at J, leaving 4 bases unmatched. The CDR3 DNA sequence: TGTGCCAGCAGTTACCCGGACAGGTACTACGAGCAGTACTTC. Protein product: CASSYPDRYYEQYF.

The chain recombines TRBV29-1 with TRBJ2-1; 8 nucleotides match TRBD2. The V segment lost 4 bases and the J segment 0 bases; nucleotides outside the gene matches: 2. Germline V gene lookup returns CDR1 SQVTM and CDR2 ANQGSEA. The CDR3 is 14 amino acids. The CDR3 region is CSVAGTSSYNEQFF. The CDR3 region has the DNA TGCAGCGTTGCCGGGACTAGCTCCTACAATGAGCAGTTCTTC.

This clonotype was picked up a small number of times. The chain links TRBV28 to TRBJ2-2, with 10 bases that match TRBD1. The CDR3 is 18 residues long. V was pared by 2 bases and J by 1 base, with 7 bases of the junction left unmatched. Germline CDR1 MDHEN, CDR2 SYDVKM. The CDR3 loop is CASSLDRGRIENTGELFF. CDR3 DNA: TGTGCCAGCAGTTTAGACAGGGGGCGAATAGAGAACACCGGGGAGCTGTTTTTT. Drawing the rest from reference TRBV28 and TRBJ2-2, the complete variable domain is DVKVTQSSRYLVKRTGEKVFLECVQDMDHENMFWYRQDPGLGLRLIYFSYDVKMKEKGDIPEGYSVSREKKERFSLILESASTNQTSMYLCASSLDRGRIENTGELFFGEGSRLTVL.

The chain uses TRBV6-2 or TRBV6-3 and TRBJ2-7, with D unclear. The CDR3 has 16 residues. Trimming cost V 2 bases and J 2 bases, with 16 bases left between them. Germline V gene sequence: CDR1 MNHEY, CDR2 SVGEGT. The CDR3 bases are TGTGCCAGCAGTTACCTTCGAGGCGGCTCCGCCTACGAGCAGTACTTC. Translated: CASSYLRGGSAYEQYF.

In its sample, this clonotype was seen a few times. This chain connects TRBV20-1 to TRBJ1-5; possible D gene TRBD1, 6 bases. The length of the CDR3 is 13 residues. Germline-derived CDR1 and CDR2 are DFQATT and SNEGSKA (reference sequence). V lost 6 bases and J 7 bases, leaving 16 bases between the germline ends. CDR3 sequence reads: CSAIRGPRQPQHF. CDR3 in DNA: TGCAGTGCAATCCGGGGGCCGCGACAGCCCCAGCATTTT.

V gene TRBV7-3 combines with J gene TRBJ2-3, with D tentatively TRBD2 (5 bases). Germline V CDR1 and CDR2: SGHTA, FQGTGA. The CDR3 has 16 amino acids. V lost 0 bases and J 0 bases, leaving 10 bases between the germline ends. CDR3: CASSLTGGSSTDTQYF. The CDR3 DNA follows: TGTGCCAGCAGCTTAACGGGCGGGTCAAGCACAGATACGCAGTATTTT.

This clonotype was recorded many times. This chain uses TRBV4-2 with TRBJ2-2, with no clear D. The CDR3 consists of 13 residues. With 1 base removed from V and 1 base from J, the gap between germline ends came to 1 base. Germline V lookup: CDR1 LGHNA, CDR2 YNFKEQ. CDR3 nucleotide sequence: TGTGCCAGCAGCCAAGGGAACACCGGGGAGCTGTTTTTT. It specifies CASSQGNTGELFF.

This clonotype was seen a handful of times. This chain connects TRBV11-1 to TRBJ2-3; 12 bases match TRBD2. Germline V gives CDR1 SGHAT, CDR2 FQDESV (reference sequence). The CDR3 runs to 16 residues. Losses at the gene ends were 4 bases for V and 2 bases for J; bases not matched to a gene: 4. In nucleotides, the CDR3 is TGTGCCAGCAGCTGGACTAGCGGGGCGCCCACAGATACGCAGTATTTT. It codes for CASSWTSGAPTDTQYF.

This chain joins TRBV6-2 or TRBV6-3 and TRBJ1-2, with D possibly TRBD1 on 5 matching bases. The CDR3 loop spans 13 amino acids. Germline loops: CDR1 MNHEY, CDR2 SVGEGT. Trimming removed 6 bases from V and 9 bases from J, with 17 bases in between. The CDR3, as DNA: TGTGCCAGCAGCCTTGGAGGGGTTCAGCGCTACACCTTC. Translated, it gives CASSLGGVQRYTF.

The sample holds a few counts of this clonotype. V and J are TRBV6-2 or TRBV6-3 and TRBJ2-7; 7 positions match TRBD2. Germline V gene lookup returns CDR1 MNHEY and CDR2 SVGEGT. Trimming removed 4 bases from V and 0 bases from J; junction bases left unmatched: 9. This CDR3 region has 16 residues. The CDR3 spells CASSSAPSGASYEQYF. DNA of the CDR3: TGTGCCAGCAGTTCCGCCCCAAGCGGGGCCTCCTACGAGCAGTACTTC.

V gene TRBV3-1 combines with J gene TRBJ2-1; a possible D gene is TRBD2 (6 bases). This CDR3 is built from 17 residues. The germline gives CDR1 LGHDT, CDR2 YNNKEL (reference sequence). V gave up 1 base and J gave up 0 bases, with 13 bases separating them. The CDR3 spells CASSQGGEQGSYNEQFF. The DNA of the CDR3 is TGTGCCAGCAGCCAAGGGGGGGAGCAGGGCTCCTACAATGAGCAGTTCTTC.

This clonotype occurred a few times. The genes are TRBV7-9 and TRBJ2-7; D unclear. CDR3 length: 12 residues. Germline V gene lookup returns CDR1 SEHNR and CDR2 FQNEAQ (reference sequence). V lost 7 bases and J lost 0, with 7 bases in between. CDR3 residues: CASTGHSYEQYF. CDR3 DNA: TGTGCCAGCACGGGTCACTCCTACGAGCAGTACTTC. Using reference TRBV7-9 and TRBJ2-7 for the parts outside the CDR3, the full variable domain is DTGVSQNPRHKITKRGQNVTFRCDPISEHNRLYWYRQTLGQGPEFLTYFQNEAQLEKSRLLSDRFSAERPKGSFSTLEIQRTEQGDSAMYLCASTGHSYEQYFGPGTRLTVT.

This clonotype has just a few counts. This CDR3 is CSAGRQGNIQYF. CDR3 nucleotides: TGCAGCGCCGGGAGGCAGGGAAACATTCAGTACTTC. The chain joins TRBV29-1 to TRBJ2-4; 7 bases map to TRBD2. Germline CDR1 SQVTM, CDR2 ANQGSEA. This CDR3 comprises 12 residues. J was trimmed by 6 bases and V by 7 bases; bases with no gene match: 6. Drawing the rest from reference TRBV29-1 and TRBJ2-4, the complete variable domain is SAVISQKPSRDICQRGTSLTIQCQVDSQVTMMFWYRQQPGQSLTLIATANQGSEATYESGFVIDKFPISRPNLTFSTLTVSNMSPEDSSIYLCSAGRQGNIQYFGAGTRLSVL.

The rearrangement uses TRBV5-6 and TRBJ2-7; D is ambiguous. Germline loops: CDR1 SGHDT, CDR2 YYEEEE. Between the trimmed V and J ends, which lost 3 bases and 5 bases, there was a span of 15 bases. The CDR3 runs 14 residues. The CDR3 nucleotides read TGTGCCAGCAGCTCGGTCACCCGGTACAACGAGCAGTACGTC. Translating it yields CASSSVTRYNEQYV.

This clonotype was seen more than once but under ten times. The chain uses TRBV10-3 and TRBJ2-7; possibly TRBD1 or TRBD2 for D (5 bases each). Trimming shortened V by 6 bases and J by 3 bases, and 9 bases separated the two germline ends. There are 12 residues in the CDR3. Germline CDR1 reads ENHRY; CDR2 reads SYGVKD. This chain's CDR3 is CAISRDGYEQYF. The CDR3 bases are TGTGCCATCAGCCGGGACGGCTACGAGCAGTACTTC.

The chain employs TRBV20-1 and TRBJ1-4; no clear D. V lost 1 base, J lost 0 bases, and 9 bases lay in between. The CDR3 loop spans 15 amino acids. From germline, CDR1 is DFQATT and CDR2 SNEGSKA (reference sequence). The CDR3 sequence is CSARARDATNEKLFF. The CDR3 nucleotides are TGCAGTGCTAGAGCTCGTGATGCAACTAATGAAAAACTGTTTTTT.

This chain links TRBV4-1 with TRBJ1-4; D is unresolved. The CDR3 contains 16 residues. Per the germline V gene, CDR1 is MGHRA and CDR2 is YSYEKL. Trimming left V 5 bases short and J 8 bases short, with 21 bases between. The CDR3 DNA sequence: TGCGCCAGCAGCAACCGGCAACTTCAGTTTCGGGAAAAACTGTTTTTT. It specifies CASSNRQLQFREKLFF.

This clonotype was seen repeatedly, ten times or more. This sequence joins TRBV7-3 and TRBJ2-6; the D is unclear. The V end was cut by 5 bases, the J end by 2 bases, with 10 bases between. This CDR3 is 15 amino acids long. Germline values: CDR1 SGHTA, CDR2 FQGTGA. Written as DNA, the CDR3 is TGTGCCAGCAGCCCCCTAAGGACTGGGGCCAACGTCCTGACTTTC. Amino acid sequence: CASSPLRTGANVLTF.

This clonotype was found many times. This sequence joins TRBV27 and TRBJ1-2, with D possibly matching TRBD1 (5 bases). Trimming pared 2 bases from V and 8 bases from J, leaving 18 bases between. The germline CDR1 and CDR2 sequences are MNHEY and SMNVEV (reference sequence). The CDR3 length is 15 residues. In nucleotides, the CDR3 is TGTGCCAGCAGTTTACAAGCGCGGGGCCCGGAGGGCTACACCTTC. Its protein product is CASSLQARGPEGYTF.

This clonotype occurred many times. This rearrangement joins TRBV12-3 or TRBV12-4 to TRBJ1-2; D is uncertain. The CDR3 has 17 amino acids. V lost 1 base to trimming and J lost 0 bases, with 15 bases between them. CDR3 in amino acids: CASSLVPEVYSNYGYTF. Written as DNA, the CDR3 is TGTGCCAGCAGTTTAGTACCAGAAGTTTATTCTAACTATGGCTACACCTTC.

This clonotype was counted ten times or more. This chain links TRBV12-5 with TRBJ2-7; D may be TRBD1 (6 bases). The CDR3 extends over 14 amino acids. Germline loops: CDR1 LGHNT, CDR2 FRNRAP. Trimming left V 8 bases short and J 3 bases short, with 17 bases between. The CDR3 nucleotides read TGTGCTAGTTCCAACAGGGTGGGTAACTACGAGCAGTACTTC. The encoded protein is CASSNRVGNYEQYF.

This clonotype appeared many times. The V call is TRBV7-2, the J call TRBJ2-7, with 8 bases that match TRBD1. CDR1 and CDR2 from the germline V gene are SGHTA and FQGNSA. The CDR3 has 13 residues. V gave up 5 bases and J gave up 6 bases; unmatched junction bases: 6. The DNA for the CDR3 is TGTGCCAGCAGCCGGACAGGGTTTCGCGAGCAGTACTTC. Amino acids: CASSRTGFREQYF.